This T cell receptor beta chain was recorded in a study of CD8+CD57+ T cells in acquired aplastic anemia. In the study overall: CD4+ and CD8+ cells, once sorted, gave DNA averaging around 3.2 ug. Whole-study findings and limits: The same twenty-nine CD8+ CDR3 sequences occurred in patients and in controls.

The CDR3 totals 12 residues. The germline V gene has CDR1 SNHLY and CDR2 FYNNEI. In regard to this clonotype: Its antigen is unknown. At one end the junction does not follow the germline gene, possibly because of a read error.

For sequencing, patients were chosen who had shown expansion of CD8+CD57+ cells by flow cytometry. The template used for profiling TCR beta VDJ and CDR3 was genomic DNA. TCRdb reprocessed the reads via MiXCR and lists one record per CDR3 protein. The sample has a few hundred thousand distinct CDR3 sequences; around three fifths are singletons. The TCR originated in a human donor with aplastic anemia. This rearrangement joins TRBV2 to TRBJ1-6, with unresolved D. Material for sequencing was sorted CD4+, CD8+, or CD8+CD57+ T cells (not recorded which) from PBMCs. The CDR3 spells CAISERNSPLHF. DNA of the CDR3: TGTGCCATCAGTGAACGGAATTCACCCCTCCACTTT.